This is a list of T cell receptor beta chains from one sample in a study of blood T cell repertoires in COVID-19. The table came from immunoSEQ multiplex PCR; TCRdb's copy has only in-frame clones and leaves some out. The table shows approximately 290,000 clones, with about 80% occurring only once. The sequenced sample was peripheral blood. The receptor source for this set is a person aged 65-85 years with COVID-19, enrolled during active disease. The CDR3 runs from the conserved cysteine through the conserved F or W. Fields, in order: D gene, clone size, J gene, V gene, CDR3 DNA, CDR3 protein. A D gene is named only where the DNA matches it firmly. Clone sizes are given selectively: once, few, many, or a class where the clone is expanded.

d_gene: .; abundance: .; j_gene: TRBJ2-2; v_gene: TRBV10-2; CDR3nt: TGCGCCAGCAGAATTAACAGGGCGAACACCGGGGAGCTGTTTTTT; CDR3aa: CASRINRANTGELFF
d_gene: TRBD1; abundance: .; j_gene: TRBJ1-2; v_gene: TRBV2; CDR3nt: TGTGCCAGCAGTAGCAGGGGGCTGAATGGCTACACCTTC; CDR3aa: CASSSRGLNGYTF
d_gene: .; abundance: .; j_gene: TRBJ2-3; v_gene: TRBV5-1; CDR3nt: TGCGCCAGCAGCTTAGAGAGTATTAGCACAGATACGCAGTATTTT; CDR3aa: CASSLESISTDTQYF
d_gene: TRBD1; abundance: .; j_gene: TRBJ1-2; v_gene: TRBV6-5; CDR3nt: TGTGCCAGCAGTCTTCCCACCCAGGGGGCAGATGGCTACACCTTC; CDR3aa: CASSLPTQGADGYTF
d_gene: TRBD1; abundance: .; j_gene: TRBJ1-6; v_gene: TRBV5-4; CDR3nt: TGTGCCAGCAGTACGGACAGGTCGACATATAATTCACCCCTCCACTTT; CDR3aa: CASSTDRSTYNSPLHF
d_gene: TRBD2; abundance: .; j_gene: TRBJ2-1; v_gene: TRBV19; CDR3nt: TGTGCCAGTAGTATCGCGACTAGCGGGTACAATGAGCAGTTCTTC; CDR3aa: CASSIATSGYNEQFF
d_gene: TRBD1; abundance: once; j_gene: TRBJ2-5; v_gene: TRBV4-1; CDR3nt: TGCGCCAGCAGCCAAGAGACAGGGTCCATGAAGACCCAGTACTTC; CDR3aa: CASSQETGSMKTQYF
d_gene: TRBD1; abundance: .; j_gene: TRBJ2-2; v_gene: TRBV7-2; CDR3nt: TGTGCCAGCAGCCTAGGGACAGGGGAGATCGGGGAGCTGTTTTTT; CDR3aa: CASSLGTGEIGELFF
d_gene: TRBD1; abundance: .; j_gene: TRBJ1-5; v_gene: TRBV19; CDR3nt: TGTGCCAGTAGTATGGCATCAGGGGGAAATCAGCCCCAGCATTTT; CDR3aa: CASSMASGGNQPQHF
d_gene: .; abundance: .; j_gene: TRBJ1-2; v_gene: TRBV10-2; CDR3nt: TGCGCCAGCAGTGAGTTCCCGAACAGGGTTCCTAACTATGGCTACACCTTC; CDR3aa: CASSEFPNRVPNYGYTF
d_gene: .; abundance: .; j_gene: TRBJ2-5; v_gene: TRBV6-2/TRBV6-3; CDR3nt: TGTGCCAGCGGCCCCCCCCGGACTATTCCCGAGACCCAGTACTTC; CDR3aa: CASGPPRTIPETQYF
d_gene: TRBD2; abundance: .; j_gene: TRBJ2-1; v_gene: TRBV7-6; CDR3nt: TGTGCCAGCAGCGGACTAGCGGGTTCGTACAATGAGCAGTTCTTC; CDR3aa: CASSGLAGSYNEQFF
d_gene: .; abundance: .; j_gene: TRBJ1-2; v_gene: TRBV5-6; CDR3nt: TGTGCCAGCAGCTCGACAGGTACTAACTATGGCTACACCTTC; CDR3aa: CASSSTGTNYGYTF
d_gene: TRBD2; abundance: .; j_gene: TRBJ2-3; v_gene: TRBV7-9; CDR3nt: TGTGCCAGCAGCCCCCGGGGCGCGCGGGGGGCAGATAGCACAGATACGCAGTATTTT; CDR3aa: CASSPRGARGADSTDTQYF
d_gene: .; abundance: .; j_gene: TRBJ1-6; v_gene: TRBV5-1; CDR3nt: TGCGCCAGCAGTTTTCAGGGAACCGCCTATAATTCACCCCTCCACTTT; CDR3aa: CASSFQGTAYNSPLHF
d_gene: .; abundance: .; j_gene: TRBJ1-1; v_gene: TRBV5-4; CDR3nt: TGTGCCAGCAGCTTGGACAGCCCGAACACTGAAGCTTTCTTT; CDR3aa: CASSLDSPNTEAFF
d_gene: TRBD1; abundance: .; j_gene: TRBJ1-1; v_gene: TRBV6-6; CDR3nt: TGTGCCAGCAGTCGCTCCTTGGACAGGGTTTCTTTCTTT; CDR3aa: CASSRSLDRVSFF
d_gene: .; abundance: .; j_gene: TRBJ1-4; v_gene: TRBV3-1/TRBV3-2; CDR3nt: TGTGCCAGCAGCCAAGCTAGGGGGGGTGTTAGTGAAAAACTGTTTTTT; CDR3aa: CASSQARGGVSEKLFF
d_gene: .; abundance: .; j_gene: TRBJ1-5; v_gene: TRBV30; CDR3nt: TGTGCCTGGAGTGTAAGCAGCGGTGGCAATCAGCCCCAGCATTTT; CDR3aa: CAWSVSSGGNQPQHF
d_gene: TRBD1; abundance: .; j_gene: TRBJ2-5; v_gene: TRBV7-9; CDR3nt: TGTGCCAGCAGCCCATCCGGGACAGCGCAAGAGACCCAGTACTTC; CDR3aa: CASSPSGTAQETQYF
d_gene: TRBD2; abundance: .; j_gene: TRBJ2-7; v_gene: TRBV5-6; CDR3nt: TGTGCCAGCAGCTTGTGGGGGGGAAACCTCTACGAGCAGTACTTC; CDR3aa: CASSLWGGNLYEQYF